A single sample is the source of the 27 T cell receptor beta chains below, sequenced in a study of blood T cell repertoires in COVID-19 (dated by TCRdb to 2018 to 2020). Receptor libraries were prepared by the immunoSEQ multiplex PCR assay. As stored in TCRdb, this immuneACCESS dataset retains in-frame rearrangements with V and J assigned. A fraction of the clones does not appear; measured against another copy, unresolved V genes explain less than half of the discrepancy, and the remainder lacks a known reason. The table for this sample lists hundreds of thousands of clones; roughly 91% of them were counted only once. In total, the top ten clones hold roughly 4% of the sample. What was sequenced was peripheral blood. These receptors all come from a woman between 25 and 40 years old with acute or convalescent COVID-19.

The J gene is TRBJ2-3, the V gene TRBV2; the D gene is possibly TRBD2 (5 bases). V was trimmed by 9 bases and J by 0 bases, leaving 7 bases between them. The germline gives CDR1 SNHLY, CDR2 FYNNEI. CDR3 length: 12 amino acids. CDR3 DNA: TGTGCCAGTTCTAGCAGCACAGATACGCAGTATTTT. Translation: CASSSSTDTQYF.

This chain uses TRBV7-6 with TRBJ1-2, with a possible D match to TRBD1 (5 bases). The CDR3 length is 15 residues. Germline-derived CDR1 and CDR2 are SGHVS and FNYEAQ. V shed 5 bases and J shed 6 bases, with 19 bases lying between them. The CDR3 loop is CASSPGGGPVDGYTF. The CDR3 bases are TGTGCCAGCAGCCCGGGGGGAGGTCCGGTTGATGGCTACACCTTC.

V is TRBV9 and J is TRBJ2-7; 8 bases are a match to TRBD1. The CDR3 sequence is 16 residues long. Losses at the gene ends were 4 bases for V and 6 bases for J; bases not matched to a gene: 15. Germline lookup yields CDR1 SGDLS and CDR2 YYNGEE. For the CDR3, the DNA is TGTGCCAGCAGCCTCCCCCCCAGGACAGGGCATCGCGAGCAGTACTTC. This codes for CASSLPPRTGHREQYF.

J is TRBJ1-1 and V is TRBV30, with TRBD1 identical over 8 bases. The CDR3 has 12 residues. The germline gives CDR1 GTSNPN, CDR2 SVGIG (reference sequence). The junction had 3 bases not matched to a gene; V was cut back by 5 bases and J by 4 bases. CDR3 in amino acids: CAWAQGGTEAFF. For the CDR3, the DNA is TGTGCCTGGGCACAGGGGGGCACTGAAGCTTTCTTT.

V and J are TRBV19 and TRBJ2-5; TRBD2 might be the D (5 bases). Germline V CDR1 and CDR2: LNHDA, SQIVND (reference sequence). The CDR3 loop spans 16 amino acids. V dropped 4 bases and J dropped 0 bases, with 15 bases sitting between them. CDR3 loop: CASSNRYGEDQETQYF. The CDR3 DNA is TGTGCCAGTAGTAACAGATACGGGGAAGACCAAGAGACCCAGTACTTC.

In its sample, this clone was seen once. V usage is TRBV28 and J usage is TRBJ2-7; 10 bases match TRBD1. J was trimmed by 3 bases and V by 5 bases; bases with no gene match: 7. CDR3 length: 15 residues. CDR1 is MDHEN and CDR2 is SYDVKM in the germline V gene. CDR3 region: CASSGQGEAVYEQYF. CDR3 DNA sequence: TGTGCCAGCAGTGGACAGGGGGAAGCGGTCTACGAGCAGTACTTC.

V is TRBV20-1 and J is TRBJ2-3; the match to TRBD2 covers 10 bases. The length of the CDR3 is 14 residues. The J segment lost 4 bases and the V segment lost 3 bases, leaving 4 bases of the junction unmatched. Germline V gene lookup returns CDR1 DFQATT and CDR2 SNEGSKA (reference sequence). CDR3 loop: CSASRTSGSDTQYF. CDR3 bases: TGCAGTGCTAGTCGGACTAGCGGTTCAGATACGCAGTATTTT.

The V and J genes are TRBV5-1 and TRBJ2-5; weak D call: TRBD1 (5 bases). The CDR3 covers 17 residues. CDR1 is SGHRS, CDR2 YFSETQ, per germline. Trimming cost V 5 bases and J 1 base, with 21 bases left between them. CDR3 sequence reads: CASSFGLTGFRQETQYF. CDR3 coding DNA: TGCGCCAGCAGTTTTGGGCTTACAGGATTTCGCCAAGAGACCCAGTACTTC.

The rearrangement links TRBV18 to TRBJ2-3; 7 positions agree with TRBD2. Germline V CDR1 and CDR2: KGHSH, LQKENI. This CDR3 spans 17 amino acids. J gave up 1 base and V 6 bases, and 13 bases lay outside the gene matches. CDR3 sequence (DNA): TGTGCCAGCTCCCCGGTGGGAGGGGTGGCCGGCACAGATACGCAGTATTTT. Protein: CASSPVGGVAGTDTQYF.

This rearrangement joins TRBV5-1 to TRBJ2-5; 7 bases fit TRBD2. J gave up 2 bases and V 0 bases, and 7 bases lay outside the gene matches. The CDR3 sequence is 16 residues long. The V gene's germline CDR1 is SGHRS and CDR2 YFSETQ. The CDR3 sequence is CASSLGGSTVQETQYF. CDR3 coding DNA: TGCGCCAGCAGCTTGGGCGGGAGTACGGTTCAAGAGACCCAGTACTTC.

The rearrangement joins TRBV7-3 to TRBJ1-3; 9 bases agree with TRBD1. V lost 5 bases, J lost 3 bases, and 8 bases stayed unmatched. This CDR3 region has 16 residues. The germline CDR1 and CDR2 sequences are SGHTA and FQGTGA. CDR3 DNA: TGTGCCAGCAGCGTGACAGGGGGTTCTTTTGGAAACACCATATATTTT. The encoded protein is CASSVTGGSFGNTIYF.

The CDR3 coding sequence is TGTGCCAGCAGCTTAGGAACAGCAGAAAACACCATATATTTT. Its translation: CASSLGTAENTIYF. The V gene is TRBV7-9, the J gene TRBJ1-3; D remains unclear. Trimming cost V 1 base and J 6 bases, with 10 bases left between them. The CDR3 has 14 amino acids. Germline CDR1 SEHNR, CDR2 FQNEAQ (reference sequence).

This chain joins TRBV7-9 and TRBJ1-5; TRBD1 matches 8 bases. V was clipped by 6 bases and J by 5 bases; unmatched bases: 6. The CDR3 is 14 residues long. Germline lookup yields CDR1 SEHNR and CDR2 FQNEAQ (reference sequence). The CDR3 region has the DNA TGTGCCAGCAGTTTACAGGGGGTAGATCAGCCCCAGCATTTT. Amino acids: CASSLQGVDQPQHF.

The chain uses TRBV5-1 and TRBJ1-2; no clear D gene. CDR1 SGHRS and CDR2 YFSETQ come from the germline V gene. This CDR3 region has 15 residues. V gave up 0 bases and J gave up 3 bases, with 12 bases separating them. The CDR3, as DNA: TGCGCCAGCAGCTTGGTACGGGGTAAAGACTATGGCTACACCTTC. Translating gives CASSLVRGKDYGYTF.

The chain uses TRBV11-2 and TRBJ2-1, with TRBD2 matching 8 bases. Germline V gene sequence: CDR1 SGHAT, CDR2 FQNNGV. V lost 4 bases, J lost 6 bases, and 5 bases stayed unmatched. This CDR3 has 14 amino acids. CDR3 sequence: CASSSGGAPNEQFF. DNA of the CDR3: TGTGCCAGCAGCTCCGGGGGGGCCCCCAATGAGCAGTTCTTC. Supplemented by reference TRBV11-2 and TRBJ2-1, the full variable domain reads EAGVAQSPRYKIIEKRQSVAFWCNPISGHATLYWYQQILGQGPKLLIQFQNNGVVDDSQLPKDRFSAERLKGVDSTLKIQPAKLEDSAVYLCASSSGGAPNEQFFGPGTRLTVL.

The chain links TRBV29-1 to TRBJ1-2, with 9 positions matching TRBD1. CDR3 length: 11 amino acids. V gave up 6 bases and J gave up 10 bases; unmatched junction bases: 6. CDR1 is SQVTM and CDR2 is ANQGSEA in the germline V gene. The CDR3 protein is CSVPDRGSYTF. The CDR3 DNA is TGCAGCGTCCCGGACAGGGGTTCCTACACCTTC.

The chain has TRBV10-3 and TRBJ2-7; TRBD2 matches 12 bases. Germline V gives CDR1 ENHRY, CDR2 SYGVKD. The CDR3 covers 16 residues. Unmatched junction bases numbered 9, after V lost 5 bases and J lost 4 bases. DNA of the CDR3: TGTGCCATCAGTTCTAGCGGGGGGGCCACGGGTTACGAGCAGTACTTC. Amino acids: CAISSSGGATGYEQYF.

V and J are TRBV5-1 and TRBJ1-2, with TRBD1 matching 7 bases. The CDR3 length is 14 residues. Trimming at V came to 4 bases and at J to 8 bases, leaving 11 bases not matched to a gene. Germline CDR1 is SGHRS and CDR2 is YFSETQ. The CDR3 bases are TGCGCCAGCAGCCCGACAGGGCTCGGGGGCGGCTACACCTTC. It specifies CASSPTGLGGGYTF. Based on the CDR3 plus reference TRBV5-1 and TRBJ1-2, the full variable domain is KAGVTQTPRYLIKTRGQQVTLSCSPISGHRSVSWYQQTPGQGLQFLFEYFSETQRNKGNFPGRFSGRQFSNSRSEMNVSTLELGDSALYLCASSPTGLGGGYTFGSGTRLTVV.

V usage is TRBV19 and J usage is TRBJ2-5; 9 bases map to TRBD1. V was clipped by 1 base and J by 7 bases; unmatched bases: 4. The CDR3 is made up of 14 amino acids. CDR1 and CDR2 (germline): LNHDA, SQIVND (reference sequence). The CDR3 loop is CASSIVVGQGTQYF. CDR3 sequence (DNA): TGTGCCAGTAGTATAGTTGTGGGACAGGGGACCCAGTACTTC.

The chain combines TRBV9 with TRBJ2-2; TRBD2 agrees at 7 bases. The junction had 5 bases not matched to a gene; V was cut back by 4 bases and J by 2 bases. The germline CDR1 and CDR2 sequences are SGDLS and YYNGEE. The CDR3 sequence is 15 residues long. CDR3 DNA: TGTGCCAGCAGCCAGCCGGGGGGAAACACCGGGGAGCTGTTTTTT. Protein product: CASSQPGGNTGELFF.

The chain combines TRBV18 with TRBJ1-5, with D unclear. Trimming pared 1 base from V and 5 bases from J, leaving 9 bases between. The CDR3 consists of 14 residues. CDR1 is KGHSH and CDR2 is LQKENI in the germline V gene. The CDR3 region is CASSPLGVDQPQHF. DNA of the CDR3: TGTGCCAGCTCACCACTCGGTGTAGATCAGCCCCAGCATTTT.

CDR3 region: CASSLLTGELFF. In DNA form, the CDR3 reads TGTGCCAGCAGCTTGCTCACCGGGGAGCTGTTTTTT. V gene TRBV5-6 combines with J gene TRBJ2-2, with unresolved D. Deletions cut 1 base from V and 4 bases from J, with 2 bases between. This CDR3 region has 12 residues. Looked up from germline, CDR1 is SGHDT and CDR2 is YYEEEE.

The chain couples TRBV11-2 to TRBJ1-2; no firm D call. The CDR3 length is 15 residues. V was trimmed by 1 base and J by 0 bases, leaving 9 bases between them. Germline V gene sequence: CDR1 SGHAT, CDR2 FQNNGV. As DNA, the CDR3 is TGTGCCAGCAGCTTAGTACAGATATCTAACTATGGCTACACCTTC. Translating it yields CASSLVQISNYGYTF.

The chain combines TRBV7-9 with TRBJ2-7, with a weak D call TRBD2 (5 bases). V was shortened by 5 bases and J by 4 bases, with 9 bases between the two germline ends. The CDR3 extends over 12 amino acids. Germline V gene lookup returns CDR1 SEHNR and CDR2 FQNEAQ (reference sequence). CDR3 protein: CASSPSGYEQYF. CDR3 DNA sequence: TGTGCCAGCAGCCCGTCGGGGTACGAGCAGTACTTC.

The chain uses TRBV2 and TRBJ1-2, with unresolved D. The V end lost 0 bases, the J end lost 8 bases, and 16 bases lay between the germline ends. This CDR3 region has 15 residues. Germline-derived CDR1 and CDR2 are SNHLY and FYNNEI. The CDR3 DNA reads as TGTGCCAGCAGTGAAGCGAATTTGGCCCCCGCCGGCTACACCTTC. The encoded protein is CASSEANLAPAGYTF.

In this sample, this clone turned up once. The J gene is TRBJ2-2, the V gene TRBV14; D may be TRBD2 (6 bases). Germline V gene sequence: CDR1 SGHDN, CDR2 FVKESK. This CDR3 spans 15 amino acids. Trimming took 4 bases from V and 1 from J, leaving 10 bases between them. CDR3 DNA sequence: TGTGCCAGCAGCCTCCTGGGGGGGAACACCGGGGAGCTGTTTTTT. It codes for CASSLLGGNTGELFF.

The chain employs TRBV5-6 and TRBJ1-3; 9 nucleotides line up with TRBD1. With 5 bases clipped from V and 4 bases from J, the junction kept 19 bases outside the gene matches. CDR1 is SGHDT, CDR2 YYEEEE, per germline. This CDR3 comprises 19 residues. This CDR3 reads CASRRGPGQGVSGGNTIYF. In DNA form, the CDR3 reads TGTGCCAGCAGAAGGGGCCCGGGACAGGGTGTTTCGGGAGGAAACACCATATATTTT.